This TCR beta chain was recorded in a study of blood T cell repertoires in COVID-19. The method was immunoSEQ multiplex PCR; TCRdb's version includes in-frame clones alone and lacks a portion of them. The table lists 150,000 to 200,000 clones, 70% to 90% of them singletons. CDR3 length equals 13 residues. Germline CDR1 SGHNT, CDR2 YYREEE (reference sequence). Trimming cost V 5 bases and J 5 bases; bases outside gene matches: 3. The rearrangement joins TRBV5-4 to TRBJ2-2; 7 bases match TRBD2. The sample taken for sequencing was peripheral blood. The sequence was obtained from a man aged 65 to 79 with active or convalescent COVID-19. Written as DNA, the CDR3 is TGTGCCAGCAGTCCAGCGGGGACCGGGGAGCTGTTTTTT. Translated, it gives CASSPAGTGELFF.